These T cell receptor beta chains were read from a single sample in a study of a mutant IDH1 vaccine in newly diagnosed glioma. These receptors have no known antigen. The repertoire was sequenced with immunoSEQ multiplex PCR; TCRdb's copy has only in-frame clones and lacks some. The data show roughly 57,000 clones, approximately 90% seen once. Source: PBMCs, taken from a glioma patient whose treatment included an IDH1 peptide vaccine. The receptors were sampled from a man aged 40-55 years with glioma. Both conserved end residues are part of each CDR3. Each record gives: D gene, clone size, J gene, V gene, CDR3 DNA, CDR3 protein. D genes are given only for firm matches. Clone size is given for some rows only: seen once, a few or many times, or a class if the clone is expanded.

>-|-|TRBJ1-5|TRBV28
TGTGCCAGCAGCACCGGGGGGCTTCGGGGCAATCAGCCCCAGCATTTT
CASSTGGLRGNQPQHF
>-|-|TRBJ1-3|TRBV10-3
TGTGCCATCAGTGAGGCCAACCAGGGTTCTGGAAACACCATATATTTT
CAISEANQGSGNTIYF
>-|-|TRBJ2-1|TRBV7-8
TGTGCCAGCAGCTTAGTCGCGACAGCGTTCAATGAGCAGTTCTTC
CASSLVATAFNEQFF
>-|few|TRBJ1-5|TRBV6-5
TGTGCCAGCAGTTACAGTGGGGGTGCGCAGCCCCAGCATTTT
CASSYSGGAQPQHF
>-|once|TRBJ2-4|TRBV28
TGTGCCAGCAGTCGACCAGACCTGTTAGCCAAAAACATTCAGTACTTC
CASSRPDLLAKNIQYF
>-|-|TRBJ2-7|TRBV6-5
TGTGCCAGCAGCCCCGGGGGCGGGAGCTACGAGCAGTACTTC
CASSPGGGSYEQYF
>TRBD2|-|TRBJ2-2|TRBV7-8
TGTGCCAGCACCCCCCGGGGACTAGCGGGGACGAACACCGGGGAGCTGTTTTTT
CASTPRGLAGTNTGELFF
>TRBD1|-|TRBJ1-1|TRBV10-1
TGCGCCAGCAGTGACCCCACGGACAGGGGCGGCACTGAAGCTTTCTTT
CASSDPTDRGGTEAFF
>-|few|TRBJ1-6|TRBV5-4
TGTGCCAGCAGCTTGGAGACGTCACCCCTCCACTTT
CASSLETSPLHF
>-|few|TRBJ2-7|TRBV9
TGTGCCAGCAGCGTAGAGAGTGGGGTGGGGGAGCAGTACTTC
CASSVESGVGEQYF
>-|-|TRBJ1-1|TRBV30
TGTGCCTGGAGCCCTAGGGACACTGAAGCTTTCTTT
CAWSPRDTEAFF
>-|-|TRBJ1-2|TRBV5-1
TGCGCCAGCAGCTGGGGGAAGGACAGCAACTATGGCTACACCTTC
CASSWGKDSNYGYTF
>-|-|TRBJ2-7|TRBV29-1
TGCAGCGTTGGGGGTGGCGGCTCCTACGAGCAGTACTTC
CSVGGGGSYEQYF
>-|-|TRBJ1-2|TRBV5-4
TGTGCCAGCAGCTTGGACGGGGGAAGGGTGAAAGGCTACACCTTC
CASSLDGGRVKGYTF
>-|-|TRBJ1-1|TRBV7-3
TGTGCCAGCAGCTTAATTGGGGGCGGTGAAGCTTTCTTT
CASSLIGGGEAFF
>TRBD1|-|TRBJ1-5|TRBV6-1
TGTGCCAGCAGCCGACAGGGTGGTCAGCCCCAGCATTTT
CASSRQGGQPQHF
>TRBD1|-|TRBJ1-2|TRBV7-8
TGTGCCAGCAGCCGACAGGGTATCTATGGCTACACCTTC
CASSRQGIYGYTF
>-|-|TRBJ2-7|TRBV6-5
TGTGCCAGCAGTCGGGACAAAATCTACGAGCAGTACTTC
CASSRDKIYEQYF
>-|-|TRBJ2-1|TRBV6-4
TGTGCCAGCAGTGACTCGATAGAGCAGTTCTTC
CASSDSIEQFF
>TRBD2|-|TRBJ2-7|TRBV4-3
TGCGCCAGCAGCCAAGATTCCATCTCAGCTAGCGGGAGAAACGAGCAGTACTTC
CASSQDSISASGRNEQYF
>-|-|TRBJ2-7|TRBV18
TGTGCCAGCTCACCCCAGCCCGGGGCCCACTACGAGCAGTACTTC
CASSPQPGAHYEQYF
>-|few|TRBJ1-1|TRBV6-5
TGTGCCAGCAGGTGGAACACTGAAGCTTTCTTT
CASRWNTEAFF
>-|-|TRBJ1-2|TRBV5-1
TGCGCCAGCAGCTCCGACGGTGTTGATGGCTACACCTTC
CASSSDGVDGYTF
>-|-|TRBJ1-5|TRBV15
TGTGCCACCAGCAGAGATTCCGCCTTTATATCGGGGAAACAGCCCCAGCATTTT
CATSRDSAFISGKQPQHF
>TRBD1|-|TRBJ1-4|TRBV11-1
TGTGCCAGCAGGGGACAGAATGAAAAACTGTTTTTT
CASRGQNEKLFF
>-|-|TRBJ1-2|TRBV23-1
TGCGCCAGCAGTCAATCCCGAAAATTTTCCGGGACCTTAGGCAACTATGGCTACACCTTC
CASSQSRKFSGTLGNYGYTF
>-|-|TRBJ1-3|TRBV2
TGTGCCAGCTGCGATGACTCTGGAAACACCATATATTTT
CASCDDSGNTIYF
>TRBD1|-|TRBJ2-2|TRBV2
TGTGCCAGCTCGACAGGGGCCACCGGGGAGCTGTTTTTT
CASSTGATGELFF
>-|-|TRBJ2-7|TRBV19
TGTGCCAGTAGTATTGGGAGAGGCGAGCAGTACTTC
CASSIGRGEQYF
>-|-|TRBJ2-5|TRBV28
TGTGCCAGCAGTTTGGTTCCGGGGGCCGAGACCCAGTACTTC
CASSLVPGAETQYF
>-|-|TRBJ2-1|TRBV10-3
TGTGCCATCAGTGAGTCGAGGTCCAATGAGCAGTTCTTC
CAISESRSNEQFF
>-|once|TRBJ2-2|TRBV6-6
TGTGCCAGCAGCCGGGATTTCGGGGAGCTGTTTTTT
CASSRDFGELFF
>-|-|TRBJ1-2|TRBV28
TGTGCCAGCAGCTCGTCGAGGGCATTTCATAACTATGGCTACACCTTC
CASSSSRAFHNYGYTF
>TRBD1|-|TRBJ2-5|TRBV5-4
TGTGCCAGCAGCTGGGAGGGACAGGGGGGGGAGACCCAGTACTTC
CASSWEGQGGETQYF
>-|-|TRBJ1-1|TRBV6-6
TGTGCCAGCACTTTGGGATGGGAGGGTGCCGCTTTCTTT
CASTLGWEGAAFF
>-|-|TRBJ1-6|TRBV30
TGTGCCTGGAGTAAGGCCCTAGCCCTCCACTTT
CAWSKALALHF
>TRBD1|-|TRBJ2-1|TRBV19
TGTGCCAGTAGTATAGCAGGGGGCTCGTACAATGAGCAGTTCTTC
CASSIAGGSYNEQFF
>-|-|TRBJ1-2|TRBV6-5
TGTGCCAGCAGTTACACGATGACAACTTCAAGGGGTGGCTACACCTTC
CASSYTMTTSRGGYTF
>-|-|TRBJ2-5|TRBV28
TGTGCCAGCAGTAAGAGAGACCAAGAGACCCAGTACTTC
CASSKRDQETQYF
>-|-|TRBJ2-5|TRBV28
TGTGCCAGCAGAACCAGTACACAAGAGACCCAGTACTTC
CASRTSTQETQYF
>-|few|TRBJ1-4|TRBV6-5
TGTGCCAGCAGTTACTCCCCAGGGGATGAAAAACTGTTTTTT
CASSYSPGDEKLFF
>-|few|TRBJ1-3|TRBV4-1
TGCGCCAGCAGCCACCCCCAGGGGAGCTCTGGAAACACCATATATTTT
CASSHPQGSSGNTIYF
>TRBD2|-|TRBJ2-1|TRBV9
TGTGCCAGCAGTCTTCGACTAGCGGGGTACAATGAGCAGTTCTTC
CASSLRLAGYNEQFF
>-|-|TRBJ1-2|TRBV6-5
TGTGCCAGCAGGAGGGATAGAGCTAACTATGGCTACACCTTC
CASRRDRANYGYTF
>-|-|TRBJ1-4|TRBV4-2
TGTGCCAGCAGCCAAGATTCCCAGAAGGACGAAAAACTGTTTTTT
CASSQDSQKDEKLFF
>TRBD1|-|TRBJ2-1|TRBV27
TGTGCCAGCAGTAAGGGGGCGTCAAGACACAATGAGCAGTTCTTC
CASSKGASRHNEQFF
>-|once|TRBJ1-5|TRBV7-2
TGTGCCAGCAGCTCTGGTACAGCCCGGCCCCAGCATTTT
CASSSGTARPQHF
>TRBD2|-|TRBJ2-5|TRBV7-8
TGTGCCAGCAGCCCGACTAGCGGGAGGGCCCTGGAGACCCAGTACTTC
CASSPTSGRALETQYF
>-|-|TRBJ1-6|TRBV12-1
TGTGCCAGCAGCTTTGATGGCGGCCCCAGAGACTATCCTTCTAGAGGCAATTCACCCCTCCACTTT
CASSFDGGPRDYPSRGNSPLHF
>-|-|TRBJ1-5|TRBV4-1
TGCGCCAGCAGCCAAACTACGACAAGAGGGCCTCAGCCCCAGCATTTT
CASSQTTTRGPQPQHF
>-|-|TRBJ2-1|TRBV7-9
TGTGCCAGCAGCCCGGAGCTGTCCTACAATGAGCAGTTCTTC
CASSPELSYNEQFF